This TCR beta chain was identified in a study of T cells in Graves' hyperthyroidism and ophthalmopathy. Study background: Specimen type is peripheral blood, collected at initial diagnosis prior to any treatment.

The CDR3 totals 13 residues. V lost 10 bases to trimming and J lost 1 base; unmatched junction nucleotides: 6. Per the germline V gene, CDR1 is MDHEN and CDR2 is SYDVKM. Whole-study findings and limits: Most thyroid clonotypes with frequency above 0.001 were detected in blood.

Of note for this clonotype: Its antigen is as yet unknown.

Patients having uncontrolled infection, another autoimmune disease, pregnancy or lactation were not included. Thyroid ultrasound, orbital computed tomography, clinical symptoms, and serum thyroxine and TRAb underpinned diagnoses. Amplification yielded TCR beta CDR3 regions, with RNA transcripts as the source. The study used the HTBI primer set for a first-round RT-PCR of the TCR CDR3. One entry per CDR3 protein, called by TCRdb with MiXCR from the multiplex PCR reads. The top ten clones hold roughly an eighth of a sample with fewer than 750,000 distinct CDR3 sequences, around 15% of them seen once. The V gene is TRBV28, the J gene TRBJ2-7, with 8 nucleotides matching TRBD1. The sequence was obtained from a woman aged 50 to 60 with Graves' ophthalmopathy. Sample: blood. Written as DNA, the CDR3 is TGTGCCATCCAGGGGGCGGCGTCCTACGAGCAGTACTTC. Translated: CAIQGAASYEQYF.